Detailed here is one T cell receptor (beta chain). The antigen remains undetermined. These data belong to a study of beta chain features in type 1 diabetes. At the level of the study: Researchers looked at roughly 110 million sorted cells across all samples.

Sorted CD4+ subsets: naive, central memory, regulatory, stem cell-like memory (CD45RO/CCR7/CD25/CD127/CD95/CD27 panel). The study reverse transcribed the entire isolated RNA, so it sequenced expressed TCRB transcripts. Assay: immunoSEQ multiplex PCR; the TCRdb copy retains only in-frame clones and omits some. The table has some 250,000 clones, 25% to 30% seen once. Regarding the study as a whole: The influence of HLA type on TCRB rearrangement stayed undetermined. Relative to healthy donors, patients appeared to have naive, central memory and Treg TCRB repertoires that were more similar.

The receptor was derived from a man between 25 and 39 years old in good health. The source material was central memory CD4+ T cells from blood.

The CDR3 sequence: CAWSGDSYTDTQYF. The CDR3 nucleotides read TGTGCCTGGAGCGGGGACTCCTACACAGATACGCAGTATTTT. The chain joins TRBV30 to TRBJ2-3; perhaps TRBD2 as D (6 bases). V lost 3 bases to trimming and J lost 2 bases, with 12 bases between them. There are 14 residues in the CDR3. CDR1 and CDR2 from the germline V gene are GTSNPN and SVGIG (reference sequence).